Listed below are T cell receptor beta chains from one sample, sequenced in a study of Graves' ophthalmopathy and Graves' hyperthyroidism. TCRdb reprocessed the multiplex PCR reads via MiXCR and lists one record per CDR3 protein. The sample contains approximately 540,000 distinct CDR3 sequences, roughly 39% of which appear only once. Sample: peripheral blood or thyroid tissue (not recorded which). These TCRs come from an adult man with Graves' hyperthyroidism. Both conserved end residues are part of each CDR3. Fields, in order: J gene, V gene, D gene, clone size, CDR3 DNA, CDR3 protein. A D gene is named only where the DNA matches it firmly. A row's size may be missing; if present it is once, few, many or a size class.

>TRBJ1-4|TRBV2|.|many
TGTGCCAGCAGTGGGGCAGACAGTGCAACTAATGAAAAACTGTTTTTT
CASSGADSATNEKLFF
>TRBJ1-1|TRBV7-9|.|many
TGTGCCAGCAGCTCAGGAACAGGTCACACTGAAGCTTTCTTT
CASSSGTGHTEAFF
>TRBJ1-1|TRBV11-3|.|.
TGTGCCAGCAGCCGCTGGGATGTCGGAGCTTTCTTT
CASSRWDVGAFF
>TRBJ1-6|TRBV12-3/TRBV12-4|TRBD1|.
TGTGCCAGCAGTTTCGGACAGGTCCATAATTCACCCCTCCACTTT
CASSFGQVHNSPLHF
>TRBJ1-2|TRBV6-5|.|.
TGTGCCATCAATCACGGGAACTATGGCTACACCTTC
CAINHGNYGYTF
>TRBJ1-2|TRBV7-6|.|.
TGTGCCAGCAGCTTAGGGATGGGTAGCGGTGGCTACACCTTC
CASSLGMGSGGYTF
>TRBJ1-1|TRBV7-9|TRBD1|.
TGTGCCAGCAGTTCTTCCGGGACAGTGAACACTGAAGCTTTCTTT
CASSSSGTVNTEAFF
>TRBJ2-5|TRBV12-3/TRBV12-4|TRBD2|.
TGTGCCAGCAGTTTAAACCCCTCCCTAGCGGGGTTTGAGACCCAGTACTTC
CASSLNPSLAGFETQYF
>TRBJ2-2|TRBV9|TRBD2|.
TGTGCCAGCAGGGGACTAGCGGGGAACACCGGGGAGCTGTTTTTT
CASRGLAGNTGELFF
>TRBJ1-4|TRBV5-5|.|many
TGTGCCAGCAGCTTCCAGGCAGTGGCGGCTAATGAAAAACTGTTTTTT
CASSFQAVAANEKLFF